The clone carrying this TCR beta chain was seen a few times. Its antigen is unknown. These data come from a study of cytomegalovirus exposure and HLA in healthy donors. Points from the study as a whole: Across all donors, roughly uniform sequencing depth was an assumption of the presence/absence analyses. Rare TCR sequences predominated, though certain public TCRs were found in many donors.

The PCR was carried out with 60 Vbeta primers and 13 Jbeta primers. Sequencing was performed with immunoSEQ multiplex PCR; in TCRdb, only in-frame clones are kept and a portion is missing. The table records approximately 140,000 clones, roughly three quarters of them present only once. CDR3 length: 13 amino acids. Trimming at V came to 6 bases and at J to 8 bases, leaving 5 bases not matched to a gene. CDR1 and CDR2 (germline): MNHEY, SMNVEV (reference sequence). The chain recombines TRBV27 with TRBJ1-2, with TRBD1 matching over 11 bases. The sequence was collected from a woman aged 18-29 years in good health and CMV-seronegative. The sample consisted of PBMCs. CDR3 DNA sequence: TGTGCCAGCAGCCCGGACAGGGGGCTGGGCTACACCTTC. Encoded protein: CASSPDRGLGYTF.